This T cell receptor beta chain was identified during a study of cytomegalovirus exposure and HLA in healthy donors. As to this clone: No antigen is known for it.

J was trimmed by 16 bases and V by 0 bases; bases with no gene match: 11. Germline CDR1 is SNHLY and CDR2 is FYNNEI. The CDR3 is made up of 14 amino acids. Study-level findings and limits: Subsequent analysis showed first-cohort TCR clusters tending to co-occur in more than 90 validation repertoires. Rare sequences made up most TCRs, while some public TCRs were found in many donors.

The method was immunoSEQ multiplex PCR; TCRdb's version includes in-frame clones alone and lacks a portion of them. Altogether some 170,000 clones are present, about nine tenths being singletons, with the ten largest covering around 7.2%. The sequence came from a man aged 25-45 years in good health and CMV-seropositive. The sequenced sample consisted of PBMCs. The chain carries TRBV2 and TRBJ2-1; 8 bases agree with TRBD2. The CDR3 bases are TGTGCCAGCAGTGAAGCATTAGCGGGGACACAGGGTTTCTTC. Protein sequence: CASSEALAGTQGFF.